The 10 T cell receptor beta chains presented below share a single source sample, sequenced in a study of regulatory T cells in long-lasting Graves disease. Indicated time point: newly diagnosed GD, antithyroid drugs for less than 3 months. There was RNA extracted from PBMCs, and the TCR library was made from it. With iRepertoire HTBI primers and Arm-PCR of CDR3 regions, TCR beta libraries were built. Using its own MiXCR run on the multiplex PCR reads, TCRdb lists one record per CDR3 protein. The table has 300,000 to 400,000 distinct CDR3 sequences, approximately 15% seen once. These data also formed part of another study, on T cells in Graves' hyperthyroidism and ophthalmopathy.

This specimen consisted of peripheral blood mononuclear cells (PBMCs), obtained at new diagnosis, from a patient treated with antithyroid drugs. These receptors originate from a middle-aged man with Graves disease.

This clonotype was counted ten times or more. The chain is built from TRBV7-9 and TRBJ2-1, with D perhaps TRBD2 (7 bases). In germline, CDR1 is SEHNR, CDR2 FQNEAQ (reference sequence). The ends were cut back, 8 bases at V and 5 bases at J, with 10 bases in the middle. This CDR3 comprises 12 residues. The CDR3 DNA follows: TGTGCCAGCGAGGGGGGGGACAATGAGCAGTTCTTC. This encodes CASEGGDNEQFF.

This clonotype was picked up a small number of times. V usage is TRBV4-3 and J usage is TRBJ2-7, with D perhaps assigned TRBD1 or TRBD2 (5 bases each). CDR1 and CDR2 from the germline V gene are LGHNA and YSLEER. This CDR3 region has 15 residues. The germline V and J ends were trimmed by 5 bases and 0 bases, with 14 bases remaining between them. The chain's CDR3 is CASSLYRDGSYEQYF. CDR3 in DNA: TGCGCCAGCAGCTTGTACCGGGACGGCTCCTACGAGCAGTACTTC.

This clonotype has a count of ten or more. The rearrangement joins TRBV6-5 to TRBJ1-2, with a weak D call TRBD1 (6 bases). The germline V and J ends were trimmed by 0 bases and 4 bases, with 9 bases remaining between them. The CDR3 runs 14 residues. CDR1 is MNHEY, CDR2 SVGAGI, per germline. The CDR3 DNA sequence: TGTGCCAGCAGTTACTCCGACAGGACCTATGGCTACACCTTC. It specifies CASSYSDRTYGYTF.

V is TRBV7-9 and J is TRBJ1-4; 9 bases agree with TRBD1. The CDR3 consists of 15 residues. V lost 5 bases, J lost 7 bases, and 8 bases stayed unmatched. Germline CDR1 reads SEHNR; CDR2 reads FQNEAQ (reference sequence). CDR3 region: CASSGIQGATEKLFF. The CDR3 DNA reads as TGTGCCAGCAGCGGGATACAGGGGGCGACTGAAAAACTGTTTTTT. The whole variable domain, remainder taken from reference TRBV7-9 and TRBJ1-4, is DTGVSQNPRHKITKRGQNVTFRCDPISEHNRLYWYRQTLGQGPEFLTYFQNEAQLEKSRLLSDRFSAERPKGSFSTLEIQRTEQGDSAMYLCASSGIQGATEKLFFGSGTQLSVL.

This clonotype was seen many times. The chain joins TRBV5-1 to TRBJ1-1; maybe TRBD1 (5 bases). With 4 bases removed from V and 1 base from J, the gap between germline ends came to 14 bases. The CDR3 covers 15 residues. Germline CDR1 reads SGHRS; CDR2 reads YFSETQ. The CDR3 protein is CASSVDGGWNTEAFF. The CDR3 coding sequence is TGCGCCAGCAGCGTAGATGGGGGTTGGAACACTGAAGCTTTCTTT.

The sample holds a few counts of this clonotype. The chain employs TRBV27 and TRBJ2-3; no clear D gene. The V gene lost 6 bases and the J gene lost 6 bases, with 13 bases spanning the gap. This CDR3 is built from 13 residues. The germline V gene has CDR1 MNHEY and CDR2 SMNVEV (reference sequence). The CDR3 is CASRSMGSDTQYF. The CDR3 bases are TGTGCCAGCAGATCTATGGGTTCCGATACGCAGTATTTT.

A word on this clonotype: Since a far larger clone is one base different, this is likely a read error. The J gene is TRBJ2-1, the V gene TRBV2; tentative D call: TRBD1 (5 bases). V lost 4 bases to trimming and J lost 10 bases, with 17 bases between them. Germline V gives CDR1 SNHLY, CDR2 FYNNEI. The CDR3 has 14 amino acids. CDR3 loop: CASSGQGVSYEQFF. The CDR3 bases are TGTGCCAGCAGTGGGCAGGGTGTTTCCTACGAGCAGTTCTTC.

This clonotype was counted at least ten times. CDR3 bases: TGTGCCAGCAGCTTGAGGTCTGGGGCGAATACGCAGTATTTT. Protein sequence: CASSLRSGANTQYF. The chain links TRBV5-4 to TRBJ2-3, with D possibly TRBD1 on 5 matching bases. This CDR3 contains 14 residues. The germline CDR1 and CDR2 sequences are SGHNT and YYREEE (reference sequence). Trimming removed 1 base at V and 7 bases at J, with 13 bases between. The entire variable domain, with the rest obtained from reference TRBV5-4 and TRBJ2-3, is as follows: ETGVTQSPTHLIKTRGQQVTLRCSSQSGHNTVSWYQQALGQGPQFIFQYYREEENGRGNFPPRFSGLQFPNYSSELNVNALELDDSALYLCASSLRSGANTQYFGPGTRLTVL.

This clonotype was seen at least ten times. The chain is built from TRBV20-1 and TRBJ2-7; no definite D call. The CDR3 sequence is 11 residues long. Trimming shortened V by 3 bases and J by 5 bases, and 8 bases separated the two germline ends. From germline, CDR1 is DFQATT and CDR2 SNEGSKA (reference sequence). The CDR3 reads CSARAVHEQYF. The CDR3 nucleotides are TGCAGTGCTAGGGCAGTCCACGAGCAGTACTTC.

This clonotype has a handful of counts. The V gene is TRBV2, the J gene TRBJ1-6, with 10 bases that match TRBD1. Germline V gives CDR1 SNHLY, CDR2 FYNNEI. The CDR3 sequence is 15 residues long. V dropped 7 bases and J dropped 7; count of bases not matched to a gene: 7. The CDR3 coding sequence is TGTGCCAGCACCCGCGACAGGGGGCGAAATTCACCCCTCCACTTT. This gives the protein CASTRDRGRNSPLHF.